This is a list of T cell receptor beta chains from one sample in a study of blood T cell repertoires in COVID-19. Repertoires were generated with immunoSEQ multiplex PCR, while TCRdb's copy carries only in-frame clones and drops some. The sample carries 180,000 or so clones, roughly 90% recorded once. Specimen: peripheral blood. The receptors originated from a middle-aged man with acute or convalescent COVID-19. Both conserved end residues are part of each CDR3. Fields, in order: V gene, D gene, J gene, clone size, CDR3 protein, CDR3 DNA. The D gene is left open where the match is weak. The size field is filled for only some rows; it gives once, few, many or a size class.

v_call: TRBV19; d_call: -; j_call: TRBJ1-2; clone_size: -; cdr3_aa: CASSIAVGQLYGYTF; cdr3_nt: TGTGCCAGTAGTATAGCGGTGGGGCAGCTCTATGGCTACACCTTC
v_call: TRBV7-9; d_call: -; j_call: TRBJ2-7; clone_size: -; cdr3_aa: CASSSGTYPSSYEQYF; cdr3_nt: TGTGCCAGCAGCTCCGGGACATACCCGAGCTCCTACGAGCAGTACTTC
v_call: TRBV9; d_call: TRBD1; j_call: TRBJ1-1; clone_size: -; cdr3_aa: CASSVTGANTEAFF; cdr3_nt: TGTGCCAGCAGCGTGACAGGGGCGAACACTGAAGCTTTCTTT
v_call: TRBV9; d_call: TRBD1; j_call: TRBJ2-1; clone_size: -; cdr3_aa: CASSGSRGNEQFF; cdr3_nt: TGTGCCAGCAGCGGCAGCAGGGGGAATGAGCAGTTCTTC
v_call: TRBV6-5; d_call: TRBD2; j_call: TRBJ2-7; clone_size: once; cdr3_aa: CASSQPGLAGGEQYF; cdr3_nt: TGTGCCAGCAGCCAACCGGGACTAGCGGGCGGCGAGCAGTACTTC
v_call: TRBV10-3; d_call: TRBD1; j_call: TRBJ2-1; clone_size: -; cdr3_aa: CAIRGQGGNEQFF; cdr3_nt: TGTGCCATCAGGGGACAGGGTGGGAATGAGCAGTTCTTC
v_call: TRBV5-1; d_call: -; j_call: TRBJ1-1; clone_size: -; cdr3_aa: CASSPFLQAGLNTEAFF; cdr3_nt: TGCGCCAGCAGCCCGTTTCTCCAGGCGGGCTTGAACACTGAAGCTTTCTTT
v_call: TRBV30; d_call: TRBD1; j_call: TRBJ2-7; clone_size: -; cdr3_aa: CAWSVTGGTYEQYF; cdr3_nt: TGTGCCTGGAGTGTAACAGGGGGCACCTACGAGCAGTACTTC
v_call: TRBV2; d_call: TRBD1; j_call: TRBJ1-3; clone_size: -; cdr3_aa: CASSRNDRAGNTIYF; cdr3_nt: TGTGCCAGCAGTCGGAACGACAGGGCTGGAAACACCATATATTTT
v_call: TRBV6-2/TRBV6-3; d_call: TRBD1; j_call: TRBJ1-2; clone_size: -; cdr3_aa: CASSYGTGANYGYTF; cdr3_nt: TGTGCCAGCAGTTACGGGACAGGGGCTAACTATGGCTACACCTTC
v_call: TRBV21-1; d_call: -; j_call: TRBJ2-7; clone_size: few; cdr3_aa: CASLSGTLPIYEQYF; cdr3_nt: TGTGCCAGCCTTTCCGGGACATTACCAATCTACGAGCAGTACTTC
v_call: TRBV14; d_call: -; j_call: TRBJ2-3; clone_size: -; cdr3_aa: CASSPRDNSDTQYF; cdr3_nt: TGTGCCAGCAGCCCCCGGGACAACTCCGATACGCAGTATTTT
v_call: TRBV5-6; d_call: -; j_call: TRBJ2-1; clone_size: -; cdr3_aa: CASSLVGVGNEQFF; cdr3_nt: TGTGCCAGCAGCTTAGTAGGGGTTGGAAATGAGCAGTTCTTC
v_call: TRBV30; d_call: TRBD1; j_call: TRBJ2-2; clone_size: -; cdr3_aa: CAWTAGTATGELFF; cdr3_nt: TGTGCCTGGACTGCCGGGACAGCCACCGGGGAGCTGTTTTTT
v_call: TRBV14; d_call: -; j_call: TRBJ1-1; clone_size: -; cdr3_aa: CASSQDGGAPLVTEAFF; cdr3_nt: TGTGCCAGCAGCCAAGATGGGGGCGCCCCCCTGGTCACTGAAGCTTTCTTT
v_call: TRBV6-6; d_call: -; j_call: TRBJ2-3; clone_size: -; cdr3_aa: CALQPLAQSDTQYF; cdr3_nt: TGTGCCCTGCAGCCCCTAGCGCAATCAGATACGCAGTATTTT
v_call: TRBV15; d_call: -; j_call: TRBJ2-7; clone_size: -; cdr3_aa: CATSRDRVGEQYF; cdr3_nt: TGTGCCACCAGCAGAGACAGGGTGGGCGAGCAGTACTTC
v_call: TRBV7-2; d_call: TRBD1; j_call: TRBJ1-2; clone_size: -; cdr3_aa: CASSAGQGAFYGYTF; cdr3_nt: TGTGCCAGCAGCGCGGGACAGGGGGCGTTCTATGGCTACACCTTC
v_call: TRBV24-1; d_call: TRBD2; j_call: TRBJ2-3; clone_size: -; cdr3_aa: CATSDLASGATQYF; cdr3_nt: TGTGCCACCAGTGATTTGGCTAGCGGGGCTACGCAGTATTTT
v_call: TRBV10-2; d_call: -; j_call: TRBJ1-6; clone_size: once; cdr3_aa: CASTTAPGVSSPLHF; cdr3_nt: TGCGCCAGCACCACGGCCCCCGGGGTGAGCTCACCCCTCCACTTT
v_call: TRBV4-1; d_call: -; j_call: TRBJ2-2; clone_size: -; cdr3_aa: CASSQEALRGPPTGELFF; cdr3_nt: TGCGCCAGCAGCCAAGAGGCCCTCAGGGGCCCTCCAACCGGGGAGCTGTTTTTT
v_call: TRBV7-2; d_call: -; j_call: TRBJ1-2; clone_size: -; cdr3_aa: CASSPDKNYGYTF; cdr3_nt: TGTGCCAGCAGCCCCGACAAGAACTATGGCTACACCTTC
v_call: TRBV5-4; d_call: -; j_call: TRBJ2-7; clone_size: -; cdr3_aa: CASSLGQLKSYEQYF; cdr3_nt: TGTGCCAGCAGCTTAGGACAGCTTAAATCCTACGAGCAGTACTTC